The T cell receptor beta chain described here comes from a study of T cell repertoires in ileal Crohn's disease. TCRB immunosequencing input was roughly 500 nanograms of biopsy DNA per sample. Measured with immunoSEQ multiplex PCR; TCRdb has only the in-frame clones, and not every one. The sample records around 5,200 clones, 81% being singletons. Trimming removed 4 bases at V and 1 base at J, with 13 bases between. The CDR3 loop spans 16 amino acids. CDR1 is MGHDK, CDR2 SYGVNS, per germline. This sequence was found in an adult with Crohn's disease. The sample consisted of ileal tissue. This chain uses TRBV25-1 with TRBJ2-2; D might be TRBD1 (5 bases). The CDR3 reads CASSGSRTLNTGELFF. The CDR3, as DNA: TGTGCCAGCAGTGGATCCCGGACATTGAACACCGGGGAGCTGTTTTTT.